The clone carrying this TCR beta chain appeared many times. Antigen specificity is unknown. From germline, CDR1 is DFQATT and CDR2 SNEGSKA (reference sequence). CDR3 length: 15 residues. Trimming pared 3 bases from V and 2 bases from J, leaving 14 bases between. The entry originates in a study of blood T cells in healthy people across ages. Russia was home to the donors, healthy Caucasian individuals aged roughly 6 to 100. For the second PCR, which ran for 7 to 11 cycles, a sample-barcoded 5' primer and a J-beta primer mix were used. Sequencing of every sample gave 2.5 million or more CDR3-containing paired-end reads. TCRdb passed the 5' RACE reads through MiXCR, listing each CDR3 protein once. The table has over a million distinct CDR3 sequences, under 55% seen once. Study-wide results and caveats: What prevented conclusive comparison of naive and antigen-experienced cells was that PBMCs were unsorted.

This sequence originates from a woman younger than 35 in good health. The rearrangement uses TRBV20-1 and TRBJ1-5; unclear D gene. Sequencing input: blood. In DNA, the CDR3 is TGCAGTGCTAGGGTTGTTAGCCCGGGCAATCAGCCCCAGCATTTT. Protein sequence: CSARVVSPGNQPQHF.